Below are 24 T cell receptor beta chains sequenced from a single sample in a study of T-cell reconstitution after alpha-beta-depleted transplantation in children (dated by TCRdb to the mid-2010s). The protocol used for the library was PCR. These reads were obtained on an Illumina HiSeq 2500. Molecular barcoding was employed in the preparation of TCR libraries, with unique molecular identifiers being used to normalize TCRbeta repertoire quantification. The public reads were run again by TCRdb, first through fastp at Q25 and then through MiXCR, and only productive beta chains were kept. Rows with one shared CDR3 protein collapse into an entry with the most common genes and DNA. In all, the sample holds 170,000 or so distinct CDR3 sequences, and roughly 7.5% of those were seen once. Clones ranked in the top ten supply 3% to 3.5% of the sample. The material was PBMCs from the stem cell graft donor, obtained from the stem cell graft. The origin of the receptors is a human donor who donated a stem cell graft to a child with Wiskott-Aldrich syndrome.

The rearrangement joins TRBV6-1 to TRBJ2-2, with TRBD1 identical over 7 bases. The germline gives CDR1 MNHNS, CDR2 SASEGT. Germline trimming cut 10 bases from V and 4 bases from J; bases unmatched to any gene: 6. CDR3 length equals 13 residues. CDR3 loop: CAIGTVSTGELFF. CDR3 sequence (DNA): TGTGCCATCGGGACAGTCTCCACCGGGGAGCTGTTTTTT.

This clonotype was observed at least ten times. V is TRBV29-1 and J is TRBJ2-5; D may be TRBD2 (5 bases). The CDR3 sequence is 12 residues long. The germline V gene has CDR1 SQVTM and CDR2 ANQGSEA. With 5 bases removed from V and 2 bases from J, the gap between germline ends came to 9 bases. The CDR3 DNA is TGCAGCGTTAACGGGATTCAAGAGACCCAGTACTTC. Protein sequence: CSVNGIQETQYF.

This clonotype has ten or more counts. The J gene is TRBJ2-7, the V gene TRBV18; D remains ambiguous. V lost 3 bases to trimming and J lost 3 bases, with 12 bases between them. The germline V gene encodes CDR1 KGHSH and CDR2 LQKENI. This CDR3 is built from 14 residues. CDR3 loop: CASSPGPYNYEQYF. In DNA form, the CDR3 reads TGTGCCAGCTCACCCGGGCCATACAACTACGAGCAGTACTTC.

The V gene is TRBV6-1, the J gene TRBJ2-3; 12 bases align to TRBD2. Germline V lookup: CDR1 MNHNS, CDR2 SASEGT. V shed 6 bases and J 6 bases; nucleotides not matched to a gene: 7. The length of the CDR3 is 15 residues. Here the CDR3 reads CASRSSGGASDTQYF. The CDR3 DNA follows: TGTGCCAGCAGGTCTAGCGGGGGGGCCTCGGATACGCAGTATTTT.

At least ten counts were recorded for this clonotype. The chain uses TRBV10-3 and TRBJ1-6; the D gene is possibly TRBD1 (5 bases). V was cut by 1 base and J by 7 bases, with 11 bases left in between. The CDR3 has 15 residues. Germline V gene sequence: CDR1 ENHRY, CDR2 SYGVKD. CDR3 in amino acids: CAISEFRVVNSPLHF. As DNA, the CDR3 is TGTGCCATCAGTGAGTTCAGGGTAGTGAATTCACCCCTCCACTTT.

Many counts were recorded for this clonotype. This chain uses TRBV15 with TRBJ2-1; TRBD1 is a possible D gene (5 bases). This CDR3 comprises 15 residues. Trimming pared 0 bases from V and 5 bases from J, leaving 11 bases between. Germline CDR1 and CDR2: LNHNV and YYDKDF (reference sequence). CDR3 amino acids: CATSRDFQTDNEQFF. CDR3 bases: TGTGCCACCAGCAGAGATTTTCAGACAGACAATGAGCAGTTCTTC.

In its sample, this clonotype was seen many times. The CDR3 region is CASSFGTSGSKPLYF. The CDR3 bases are TGTGCCAGCAGCTTCGGGACTAGCGGGAGTAAACCGCTGTACTTC. V is TRBV7-9 and J is TRBJ2-7; 14 nucleotides agree with TRBD2. Trimming cost V 3 bases and J 12 bases; bases outside gene matches: 10. The length of the CDR3 is 15 residues. CDR1 and CDR2 (germline): SEHNR, FQNEAQ (reference sequence).

This clonotype showed up many times. The rearrangement uses TRBV5-1 and TRBJ2-7, with 7 bases identical to TRBD2. The V and J ends lost 0 bases and 3 bases, in that order; junction bases with no gene match: 9. CDR3 length: 16 amino acids. Germline CDR1 reads SGHRS; CDR2 reads YFSETQ. CDR3 bases: TGCGCCAGCAGCTTGGCCGGGGGGAAACCGGTCTACGAGCAGTACTTC. Protein sequence: CASSLAGGKPVYEQYF.

This clonotype was picked up many times. The chain is built from TRBV27 and TRBJ2-7; 10 positions agree with TRBD2. With 4 bases clipped from V and 4 bases from J, the junction kept 7 bases outside the gene matches. Germline V gives CDR1 MNHEY, CDR2 SMNVEV (reference sequence). CDR3 size: 15 residues. The CDR3 loop reads CASSSLGTSEYEQYF. The CDR3 bases are TGTGCCAGCAGTTCCCTGGGGACTAGCGAGTACGAGCAGTACTTC.

This clonotype was observed many times. The V gene is TRBV6-5, the J gene TRBJ1-2; D gene ambiguous. Germline V gene data show CDR1 as MNHEY and CDR2 as SVGAGI. Trimming took off 6 bases at V and 4 bases at J, with 12 bases between the two ends. CDR3 length equals 13 residues. The CDR3 DNA follows: TGTGCCAGCAGCCAGGAAAGGTTCTATGGCTACACCTTC. Protein sequence: CASSQERFYGYTF.

This clonotype was counted many times. The CDR3 here is CASRPGPRRDTQYF. As DNA, the CDR3 is TGTGCCAGCCGACCGGGACCCCGCCGCGATACGCAGTATTTT. This chain uses TRBV28 with TRBJ2-3, with D perhaps TRBD1 or TRBD2 (5 bases each). Germline V gene sequence: CDR1 MDHEN, CDR2 SYDVKM. V dropped 8 bases and J dropped 6 bases, with 18 bases sitting between them. This CDR3 spans 14 amino acids.

This clonotype came up many times. V usage is TRBV9 and J usage is TRBJ2-1; no definite D call. Per the germline V gene, CDR1 is SGDLS and CDR2 is YYNGEE. This CDR3 contains 13 residues. Between the trimmed V and J ends, which lost 4 bases and 1 base, there was a span of 6 bases. The CDR3 region is CASSFGSYNEQFF. The DNA for the CDR3 is TGTGCCAGCAGCTTTGGGTCCTACAATGAGCAGTTCTTC.

Many counts were recorded for this clonotype. The J gene is TRBJ2-1, the V gene TRBV7-8; D gene ambiguous. The CDR3 consists of 16 residues. Deletions cut 1 base from V and 1 base from J, with 11 bases between. Germline CDR1 is SGHVS and CDR2 is FQNEAQ. This CDR3 reads CASSLVARVSYNEQFF. The CDR3 DNA is TGTGCCAGCAGCTTAGTGGCCAGAGTATCCTACAATGAGCAGTTCTTC. The whole variable domain, remainder taken from reference TRBV7-8 and TRBJ2-1, is GAGVSQSPRYKVAKRGQDVALRCDPISGHVSLFWYQQALGQGPEFLTYFQNEAQLDKSGLPSDRFFAERPEGSVSTLKIQRTQQEDSAVYLCASSLVARVSYNEQFFGPGTRLTVL.

This clonotype was seen repeatedly, ten times or more. J is TRBJ2-7 and V is TRBV7-9; D may be TRBD1 (5 bases). Looked up from germline, CDR1 is SEHNR and CDR2 is FQNEAQ (reference sequence). The CDR3 length is 15 residues. V gave up 2 bases and J gave up 6 bases, with 17 bases separating them. Written as DNA, the CDR3 is TGTGCCAGCAGCTTACCGAATTTCCAGGGTGGCGAGCAGTACTTC. Translation: CASSLPNFQGGEQYF. The full variable domain, rest sourced from reference TRBV7-9 and TRBJ2-7, is DTGVSQNPRHKITKRGQNVTFRCDPISEHNRLYWYRQTLGQGPEFLTYFQNEAQLEKSRLLSDRFSAERPKGSFSTLEIQRTEQGDSAMYLCASSLPNFQGGEQYFGPGTRLTVT.

A few counts support this clonotype. V and J are TRBV15 and TRBJ2-1, with TRBD1 identical over 11 bases. The CDR3 has 15 residues. V lost 1 base to trimming and J lost 6 bases; unmatched junction nucleotides: 2. Germline-derived CDR1 and CDR2 are LNHNV and YYDKDF (reference sequence). This CDR3 is CATSRGGTGGNEQFF. The CDR3 nucleotides are TGTGCCACCAGCAGAGGCGGGACAGGGGGCAATGAGCAGTTCTTC.

Ten or more counts support this clonotype. This chain joins TRBV5-1 and TRBJ1-2; 7 nucleotides agree with TRBD1. V lost 4 bases to trimming and J lost 4 bases; unmatched junction nucleotides: 4. This CDR3 contains 13 residues. CDR1 is SGHRS, CDR2 YFSETQ, per germline. The CDR3 DNA is TGCGCCAGCAGCCAGGGACAGCTCTATGGCTACACCTTC. It is translated as CASSQGQLYGYTF.

The chain recombines TRBV5-6 with TRBJ2-7; D uncertain. The germline V and J ends were trimmed by 0 bases and 2 bases, with 9 bases remaining between them. The CDR3 loop spans 14 amino acids. Germline lookup yields CDR1 SGHDT and CDR2 YYEEEE. The CDR3 region is CASSLGQVAYEQYF. The CDR3 DNA follows: TGTGCCAGCAGCTTGGGTCAGGTAGCCTACGAGCAGTACTTC. The variable domain in full, completed from reference TRBV5-6 and TRBJ2-7, reads DAGVTQSPTHLIKTRGQQVTLRCSPKSGHDTVSWYQQALGQGPQFIFQYYEEEERQRGNFPDRFSGHQFPNYSSELNVNALLLGDSALYLCASSLGQVAYEQYFGPGTRLTVT.

This clonotype was counted many times. In nucleotides, the CDR3 is TGCAGCCCTGGACCCTATGAGCAGGGTGGAAATGAGCAGTTCTTC. It translates to CSPGPYEQGGNEQFF. This chain links TRBV20-1 with TRBJ2-1; D perhaps matches TRBD1 (5 bases). The CDR3 is made up of 15 amino acids. Per the germline V gene, CDR1 is DFQATT and CDR2 is SNEGSKA (reference sequence).

The gene calls are TRBV12-3 or TRBV12-4 and TRBJ2-1; TRBD1 agrees at 10 bases. V lost 5 bases, J lost 0 bases, and 4 bases stayed unmatched. The CDR3 spans 16 residues. For the CDR3, the DNA is TGTGCCAGCAGTGCGGGACAGGGGAGCTCCTACAATGAGCAGTTCTTC. Translation gives CASSAGQGSSYNEQFF.

This clonotype came up many times. The gene calls are TRBV20-1 and TRBJ2-1; no reliable D call. The ends were cut back, 3 bases at V and 9 bases at J, with 6 bases in the middle. CDR1 and CDR2 (germline): DFQATT, SNEGSKA (reference sequence). The CDR3 has 10 residues. In nucleotides, the CDR3 is TGCAGTGCTAGCGGTTCTGAGCAGTTCTTC. Translation: CSASGSEQFF.

This clonotype was counted between two and nine times. The rearrangement uses TRBV20-1 and TRBJ2-1, with TRBD2 matching over 7 bases. V was clipped by 0 bases and J by 7 bases; unmatched bases: 9. The CDR3 runs 15 residues. In germline, CDR1 is DFQATT, CDR2 SNEGSKA (reference sequence). The DNA of the CDR3 is TGCAGTGCTAGAGATTTGAAGCGGGAAAGGAATGAGCAGTTCTTC. Translated, it gives CSARDLKRERNEQFF.

This clonotype was seen ten or more times. This chain uses TRBV5-1 with TRBJ2-7; TRBD2 aligns across 9 bases. J was trimmed by 5 bases and V by 1 base; bases with no gene match: 7. The CDR3 is 15 amino acids. CDR1 is SGHRS and CDR2 is YFSETQ in the germline V gene. CDR3 loop: CASSLTTGGRDEQYF. The CDR3 coding sequence is TGCGCCAGCAGCTTGACCACCGGCGGGAGGGACGAGCAGTACTTC.

In this sample, this clonotype turned up many times. The chain joins TRBV5-5 to TRBJ2-7; 7 bases are a match to TRBD1. The V and J ends lost 3 bases and 3 bases, in that order; junction bases with no gene match: 6. Germline CDR1 SGHKS, CDR2 YYEKEE (reference sequence). The CDR3 runs 14 residues. The CDR3 here is CASSSWDSLYEQYF. The CDR3 region has the DNA TGTGCCAGCAGCTCTTGGGACAGTCTCTACGAGCAGTACTTC.

Turning to this clonotype: This may arise from a read error, as a much more abundant clone is one base away. V and J are TRBV20-1 and TRBJ2-2; 8 bases match TRBD1. The CDR3 spans 15 residues. The trim removed 2 bases at V and 6 bases at J, leaving 8 bases unmatched. Germline V gene data show CDR1 as DFQATT and CDR2 as SNEGSKA (reference sequence). In DNA form, the CDR3 reads TGCAGTGCTAGAAGTCAGGGGGCGCTTCCCGGGGAGCTGTTTTTT. Its protein is CSARSQGALPGELFF.